This is a list of T cell receptor beta chains from one sample in a study of T cells in Graves' hyperthyroidism and ophthalmopathy. TCRdb fed the multiplex PCR reads into MiXCR, producing one record per CDR3 protein. The sample has hundreds of thousands of distinct CDR3 sequences, less than 25% seen once. Sequenced: blood. Receptors originate from a young man with Graves' ophthalmopathy. The CDR3 runs from the conserved cysteine through the conserved F or W.

>TRBV5-6|TRBJ2-7
CASSLDGGSRYEQYF
>TRBV12-3/TRBV12-4|TRBJ2-1
CASSILARGVNEQFF
>TRBV30|TRBJ1-5
CAWSVGPRGRDQPQHF
>TRBV15|TRBJ2-1
CTTSLISTGTDEQFF
>TRBV7-9|TRBJ2-1
CAIIPESTSGYNEQFF
>TRBV11-2|TRBJ1-1
CASFPITGGRNTEAFF
>TRBV27|TRBJ1-5
CASSSQGQPQHF
>TRBV10-3|TRBJ2-6
CAITGTITLGANVLTF
>TRBV29-1|TRBJ1-4
CSVRAPLNEKLFF
>TRBV12-3/TRBV12-4|TRBJ1-2
CASRESGPYGYTF
>TRBV5-6|TRBJ2-5
CASSSDVFLETQYF
>TRBV20-1|TRBJ2-7
CSALGTSGKSYEQYF
>TRBV7-9|TRBJ1-1
CASSLQGFGEAFF
>TRBV20-1|TRBJ1-4
CSARGFRGANEKLFF
>TRBV20-1|TRBJ2-1
CSSRLAGNEQFF
>TRBV28|TRBJ2-4
CASSPRDIQYF
>TRBV5-6|TRBJ1-1
CASSTRPGYMNTEAFF
>TRBV3-2|TRBJ1-6
CAGPESSYNSPLHF
>TRBV19|TRBJ1-1
CASSISVHDTEAFF
>TRBV4-2|TRBJ2-3
CASSQEIMSGRNADTQYF
>TRBV12-3/TRBV12-4|TRBJ1-2
CASSPGDYGYTF
>TRBV6-6|TRBJ1-1
CASSYFGQLNTEAFF
>TRBV28|TRBJ1-3
CASRDQTGNSGNTIYF
>TRBV6-1|TRBJ2-5
CASSQQGRETQYF
>TRBV2|TRBJ2-5
CASSEPGAGGETQYF
>TRBV5-6|TRBJ1-6
CASSPGTGGPVLPNSPLHF
>TRBV12-3/TRBV12-4|TRBJ2-5
CASRREGTQETQYF
>TRBV6-2/TRBV6-3|TRBJ2-1
CASSYYPESNFNEQFF
>TRBV28|TRBJ1-2
CASRIGASNYGYTF
>TRBV6-1|TRBJ2-7
CASSPTAQSYEQYF
>TRBV10-3|TRBJ2-1
CAIRWTGGMDEQFF
>TRBV18|TRBJ2-7
CASSRNSGTGAYEQYF
>TRBV6-2/TRBV6-3|TRBJ2-7
CASSLDRNGRAYEQYF
>TRBV28|TRBJ2-5
CASSPGGAGEETQYF
>TRBV6-1|TRBJ2-2
CASSGRWGNTGELFF
>TRBV5-1|TRBJ2-1
CASSSIVAASIYNEQFF
>TRBV20-1|TRBJ1-2
CSARGDRLTTDGYTF
>TRBV28|TRBJ2-2
CASSSTDRKNTGELFF
>TRBV20-1|TRBJ1-1
CSARVRGPNTEAFF
>TRBV24-1|TRBJ2-2
CATSDSGTGPTGELFF
>TRBV3-1|TRBJ2-1
CASSPDRGWDNEQFF
>TRBV6-5|TRBJ2-7
CASSLQAGGYEQYF
>TRBV29-1|TRBJ2-7
CSVKIPLVSYEQYF
>TRBV6-1|TRBJ1-4
CASSEFSGTSEKLFF
>TRBV12-3/TRBV12-4|TRBJ2-7
CASSLNRGRDEQYF
>TRBV7-9|TRBJ2-3
CASSSPGDSTDTQYF
>TRBV3-1|TRBJ1-6
CASSQEGGRSYNSPLHF
>TRBV18|TRBJ2-2
CASSLGLAGVSNTGELFF
>TRBV7-2|TRBJ2-3
CASSLAALPTDTQYF
>TRBV12-3/TRBV12-4|TRBJ2-2
CASSPSRLAGAGELFF
>TRBV5-1|TRBJ2-7
CASGWGTGDYEQYF